This T cell receptor (beta chain) was found in a study of blood T cell repertoires in COVID-19. Study-level background: Collection of acute and convalescent COVID-19 samples took place in the United States, Italy and Spain.

Assay: immunoSEQ multiplex PCR; the TCRdb copy retains only in-frame clones and omits some. The data show around 390,000 clones, around nine tenths seen once. V lost 5 bases to trimming and J lost 10 bases, with 11 bases between them. The length of the CDR3 is 10 residues. The germline V gene encodes CDR1 GTSNPN and CDR2 SVGIG (reference sequence). The chain combines TRBV30 with TRBJ1-1; no clear D. The sequence came from a woman aged 50 to 65 who had recovered from COVID-19. Sequenced material: PBMCs or T cells enriched from blood (not recorded which). The CDR3 DNA follows: TGTGCCTGGTATGGTGGGAGAGCTTTCTTT. This sequence encodes CAWYGGRAFF.